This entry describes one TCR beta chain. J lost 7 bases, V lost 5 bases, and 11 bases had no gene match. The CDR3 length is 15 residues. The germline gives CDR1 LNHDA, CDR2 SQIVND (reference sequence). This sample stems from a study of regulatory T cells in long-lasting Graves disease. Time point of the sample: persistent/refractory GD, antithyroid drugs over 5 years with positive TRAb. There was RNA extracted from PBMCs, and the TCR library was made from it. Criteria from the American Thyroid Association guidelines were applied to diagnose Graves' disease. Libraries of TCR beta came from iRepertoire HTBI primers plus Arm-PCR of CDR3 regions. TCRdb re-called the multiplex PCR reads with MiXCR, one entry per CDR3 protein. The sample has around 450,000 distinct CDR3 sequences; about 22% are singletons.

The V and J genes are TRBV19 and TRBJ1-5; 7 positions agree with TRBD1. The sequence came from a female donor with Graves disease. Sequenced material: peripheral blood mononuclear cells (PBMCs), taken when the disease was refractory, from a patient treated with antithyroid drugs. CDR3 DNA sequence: TGTGCCAGTAGTCCAACAGGGGCCTTTGGGCAGCCCCAGCATTTT. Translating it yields CASSPTGAFGQPQHF.